This T cell receptor beta chain was sequenced in a study of T cell repertoires in cytomegalovirus infection. Study at large: Public signatures in TCR beta pointed to CMV infection and matching HLA type.

TCRdb called the reads again in MiXCR, with one record for every CDR3 protein. This sample carries 800,000 to 950,000 distinct CDR3 sequences, approximately 29% of them seen once, and the ten largest clones take under 15%. Study conclusions and caveats: The ex vivo response was dominated by HLA-C-restricted CMV-specific TCR beta clonotypes.

CDR1 is MNHEY, CDR2 SMNVEV, per germline (reference sequence). J was trimmed by 3 bases and V by 8 bases; bases with no gene match: 2. The length of the CDR3 is 12 residues. About this clonotype: What it binds is not known.

Specimen: cultured CD8+ T cells from PBMCs, collected from culture after CMV antigen stimulation. The chain recombines TRBV27 with TRBJ2-7, with 9 bases lining up with TRBD1. This sequence originates from a human donor in good health (CMV status not recorded). Some clones in this sample may be carry-over from other donors' samples. The DNA of the CDR3 is TGTGCCAGCCTGGGACAGGGCTACGAGCAGTACTTC. This gives the protein CASLGQGYEQYF.